The rows below give T cell receptor beta chains drawn from one sample of a study of blood T cell repertoires in COVID-19. Data came from immunoSEQ multiplex PCR; TCRdb stores just in-frame clones and leaves some out. The sample carries about 300,000 clones, 85% to 90% recorded once. Sequenced sample: peripheral blood. The source is a human donor in a cohort sampled during active COVID-19. CDR3s include the opening cysteine and the closing phenylalanine or tryptophan. D genes are given only for firm matches. Some rows mark clone size as missing; the rest say once, few, many or name a class of expanded clone.

.,TRBV6-6,.,TRBJ2-3,CASNEMTDTQYF,TGTGCCAGCAACGAGATGACAGATACGCAGTATTTT
once,TRBV28,TRBD1,TRBJ1-2,CASSFDRVTGYTF,TGTGCCAGCAGTTTCGACAGGGTTACTGGCTACACCTTC
.,TRBV12-3/TRBV12-4,TRBD1,TRBJ1-4,CASRPAGGGKLFF,TGTGCCAGCAGACCGGCAGGGGGAGGAAAACTGTTTTTT
.,TRBV7-2,TRBD1,TRBJ1-1,CASSLTGRSAFF,TGTGCCAGCAGCTTGACAGGGCGGTCGGCTTTCTTT
.,TRBV5-1,.,TRBJ2-6,CASSAEGGANVLTF,TGCGCCAGCAGCGCGGAGGGTGGGGCCAACGTCCTGACTTTC
.,TRBV6-4,TRBD2,TRBJ2-1,CASSVIAGGHEQFF,TGTGCCAGCAGTGTCATAGCGGGAGGCCATGAGCAGTTCTTC
once,TRBV28,TRBD1,TRBJ1-2,CASTGDSVPGSGYTF,TGTGCCAGTACAGGGGACTCAGTGCCGGGGTCTGGCTACACCTTC
.,TRBV3-1/TRBV3-2,.,TRBJ2-3,CASSLRLVTDTQYF,TGTGCCAGCAGTCTGCGACTAGTCACAGATACGCAGTATTTT
.,TRBV7-9,TRBD2,TRBJ2-1,CASTSTGGLAGGNNEQFF,TGTGCCAGCACATCTACGGGGGGACTAGCGGGAGGTAACAATGAGCAGTTCTTC
once,TRBV5-6,.,TRBJ1-6,CASSGTGSSPLHF,TGTGCCAGCAGCGGTACAGGGAGTTCACCCCTCCACTTT
few,TRBV5-1,TRBD1,TRBJ2-5,CASSLESGQQETQYF,TGCGCCAGCAGCTTGGAGTCGGGACAGCAAGAGACCCAGTACTTC
few,TRBV3-1/TRBV3-2,.,TRBJ2-7,CASSHNRRSYEQYF,TGTGCCAGCAGCCATAACAGACGGTCTTACGAGCAGTACTTC
.,TRBV4-2,.,TRBJ1-1,CASSQDLVSTEAFF,TGTGCCAGCAGCCAAGATCTTGTCAGCACTGAAGCTTTCTTT
.,TRBV7-3,.,TRBJ2-1,CASSAQPPGLASGNEQFF,TGTGCCAGCAGCGCCCAACCCCCGGGGCTAGCGAGTGGAAATGAGCAGTTCTTC
.,TRBV9,.,TRBJ2-7,CASSGGGHNYEQYF,TGTGCCAGCAGCGGAGGGGGACACAACTACGAGCAGTACTTC
.,TRBV7-8,TRBD1,TRBJ1-2,CASSLGRRQGVFDGYTF,TGTGCCAGCAGCTTAGGGCGCAGACAGGGGGTGTTCGATGGCTACACCTTC
.,TRBV3-1/TRBV3-2,TRBD1,TRBJ2-5,CASSQGYTGVRETQYF,TGTGCCAGCAGCCAAGGCTACACAGGGGTACGGGAGACCCAGTACTTC
once,TRBV7-2,.,TRBJ1-2,CASSLARGYGYTF,TGTGCCAGCAGCTTAGCACGGGGCTATGGCTACACCTTC
.,TRBV6-6,TRBD1,TRBJ1-4,CASSLRTGVSFATNEKLFF,TGTGCCAGCAGTCTTCGGACAGGAGTTTCTTTTGCAACTAATGAAAAACTGTTTTTT
.,TRBV24-1,TRBD1,TRBJ2-7,CATSDSRTGGGEQYF,TGTGCCACCAGTGATTCCCGGACAGGGGGCGGCGAGCAGTACTTC
.,TRBV3-1/TRBV3-2,.,TRBJ2-7,CASSQLDNYEQYF,TGTGCCAGCAGCCAACTCGACAACTACGAGCAGTACTTC
once,TRBV7-9,TRBD1,TRBJ2-1,CASSRQGFDNEQFF,TGTGCCAGCAGCAGACAGGGCTTTGATAATGAGCAGTTCTTC
.,TRBV7-6,TRBD1,TRBJ2-7,CASSPRDRGAYEQYF,TGTGCCAGCAGCCCCCGGGACAGGGGGGCCTACGAGCAGTACTTC
.,TRBV11-2,TRBD2,TRBJ2-1,CASSRSGSYNEQFF,TGTGCCAGCAGCCGAAGCGGGAGCTACAATGAGCAGTTCTTC
.,TRBV5-1,.,TRBJ1-1,CASSLVRGEAFF,TGCGCCAGCAGCTTGGTCAGGGGTGAAGCTTTCTTT
many,TRBV6-6,TRBD2,TRBJ2-2,CASSPSYRTSGRIRGTGELFF,TGTGCCAGCAGCCCGAGTTACCGGACTAGCGGGAGAATAAGAGGCACCGGGGAGCTGTTTTTT
.,TRBV2,.,TRBJ1-1,CASSVTGLEAFF,TGTGCCAGCAGTGTTACGGGACTTGAAGCTTTCTTT